The 5 T cell receptor beta chains listed next were all sequenced from one sample in a study of blood T cell repertoires in COVID-19. The protocol was immunoSEQ multiplex PCR, while the TCRdb copy is restricted to in-frame clones and leaves out a portion. The sample has hundreds of thousands of clones, around four fifths seen once. The material sequenced was peripheral blood. The receptors stem from a woman of 80 years or more with active or convalescent COVID-19.

The V and J genes are TRBV4-1 and TRBJ1-4; 9 bases agree with TRBD1. The germline V gene has CDR1 MGHRA and CDR2 YSYEKL. The CDR3 covers 17 residues. J lost 5 bases, V lost 0 bases, and 7 bases had no gene match. CDR3 DNA: TGCGCCAGCAGCCAAGATGCTCACGGGACAGGGAATGAAAAACTGTTTTTT. Residues: CASSQDAHGTGNEKLFF.

The chain links TRBV11-2 to TRBJ2-7; 8 nucleotides agree with TRBD2. The CDR3 extends over 15 amino acids. Germline loops: CDR1 SGHAT, CDR2 FQNNGV. V was pared by 3 bases and J by 3 bases, with 7 bases of the junction left unmatched. This CDR3 reads CASSLGPGGLYEQYF. DNA of the CDR3: TGTGCCAGCAGCTTGGGGCCGGGGGGGCTCTACGAGCAGTACTTC.

Concerning this clone itself: One end of the junction varies from germline; a read error may be responsible. This sample also contains other DNA sequences that code for the same CDR3. The rearrangement uses TRBV12-3 or TRBV12-4 and TRBJ1-6; D is possibly TRBD1 (6 bases). CDR3 length equals 13 residues. The CDR3 here is CASTGQLRSPLHF. The CDR3 DNA reads TGTGCCAGCACCGGACAGCTAAGATCACCCCTCCATTTT.

The V call is TRBV6-5, the J call TRBJ2-7, with 7 bases lining up with TRBD1. Germline V gene sequence: CDR1 MNHEY, CDR2 SVGAGI. The J segment lost 4 bases and the V segment lost 5 bases, leaving 8 bases of the junction unmatched. The CDR3 runs to 14 residues. CDR3 nucleotides: TGTGCCAGCAGTCCGACCAGGGGGAGATACGAGCAGTACTTC. Its protein product is CASSPTRGRYEQYF.

This clone was counted only a few times. V and J are TRBV19 and TRBJ1-5; tentative D call: TRBD1 (5 bases). Germline values: CDR1 LNHDA, CDR2 SQIVND (reference sequence). CDR3 length: 15 residues. V was cut by 2 bases and J by 8 bases, with 16 bases left in between. CDR3 coding DNA: TGTGCCAGTAGTATAAGCGGGACGGATCGTAAGCCCCAGCATTTT. This codes for CASSISGTDRKPQHF.